The rows below give T cell receptor beta chains drawn from one sample of a study of technical replicates of blood from several donors. Produced via immunoSEQ multiplex PCR; TCRdb's table is partial and in-frame only. Of some 75,000 clones in the sample, about 97% are singletons; the top ten hold approximately 0.3%. The sequenced sample consisted of T cells isolated from PBMCs. The receptors come from a human donor in good health. Each CDR3 is given with its conserved first and last residue. D genes are given only for firm matches. Clone size is given for some rows only: seen once, a few or many times, or a class if the clone is expanded.

NA TRBJ1-2 TRBV7-9 TRBD1 CASSSLTGVNVHGYTF TGTGCCAGCAGCTCTTTGACAGGGGTGAATGTACATGGCTACACCTTC
NA TRBJ2-6 TRBV27 NA CASKAGRSYSGANVLTF TGTGCCAGCAAGGCAGGGAGGTCCTACTCTGGGGCCAACGTCCTGACTTTC
once TRBJ2-7 TRBV15 TRBD1 CATNPGQGLYEQYF TGTGCCACCAACCCCGGACAGGGACTCTACGAGCAGTACTTC
NA TRBJ2-3 TRBV19 NA CASSPTRDTQYF TGTGCCAGTAGTCCTACCCGAGATACGCAGTATTTT
NA TRBJ1-5 TRBV6-1 NA CASSESILGLPQHF TGTGCCAGCAGTGAGTCGATCCTCGGACTTCCCCAGCATTTT
once TRBJ1-4 TRBV6-5 NA CASGGGTSEKLFF TGTGCCAGCGGAGGAGGGACGAGCGAAAAACTGTTTTTT
NA TRBJ1-1 TRBV13 NA CASSLEQGWNTEAFF TGTGCCAGCAGCTTAGAACAGGGCTGGAACACTGAAGCTTTCTTT
NA TRBJ1-1 TRBV5-4 TRBD1 CASSLGTGVRGTEAFF TGTGCCAGCAGCTTGGGGACAGGGGTTAGGGGCACTGAAGCTTTCTTT
NA TRBJ1-1 TRBV4-2 NA CASSQDEGNTEAFF TGTGCCAGCAGCCAAGATGAGGGAAACACTGAAGCTTTCTTT
once TRBJ2-3 TRBV6-6 NA CASSYPDRGGNTQYF TGTGCCAGCAGTTACCCCGACAGGGGAGGGAATACGCAGTATTTT
NA TRBJ2-7 TRBV28 TRBD1 CATNFRDREAYEQYF TGTGCCACCAACTTCCGGGACAGGGAGGCCTACGAGCAGTACTTC
NA TRBJ1-2 TRBV27 TRBD1 CASIGAGGSGYTF TGTGCCAGCATTGGGGCAGGGGGCAGTGGCTACACCTTC
NA TRBJ1-2 TRBV15 NA CATRLTGNYGYTF TGTGCCACCAGACTCACAGGGAACTATGGCTACACCTTC
NA TRBJ1-5 TRBV2 TRBD1 CASSQGARGGNQPQHF TGTGCCAGCAGCCAGGGGGCACGGGGGGGCAATCAGCCCCAGCATTTT
NA TRBJ2-6 TRBV7-6 TRBD1 CASSLEQGGSGANVLTF TGTGCCAGCAGCTTAGAACAGGGGGGCTCTGGGGCCAACGTCCTGACTTTC
NA TRBJ1-4 TRBV6-1 NA CASSEAQGGGNEKLFF TGTGCCAGCAGTGAAGCGCAGGGAGGGGGTAATGAAAAACTGTTTTTT
NA TRBJ2-6 TRBV15 NA CATSRGSFIGANVLTF TGTGCCACCAGCAGAGGCAGTTTTATCGGGGCCAACGTCCTGACTTTC
NA TRBJ2-2 TRBV30 NA CAWSSRSPSSGELFF TGTGCCTGGAGTAGTCGGAGTCCTAGTTCCGGGGAGCTGTTTTTT
NA TRBJ2-2 TRBV4-3 TRBD2 CASSQELAGDVNTGELFF TGCGCCAGCAGCCAAGAACTAGCGGGAGATGTAAACACCGGGGAGCTGTTTTTT
NA TRBJ2-7 TRBV27 NA CASSSYIDSPLGQYF TGTGCCAGCAGTTCCTATATCGATTCTCCGCTCGGGCAGTACTTC
NA TRBJ2-7 TRBV5-1 TRBD2 CASSLVLAGGPSYEQYF TGCGCCAGCAGCTTGGTGTTAGCGGGAGGGCCGAGTTACGAGCAGTACTTC
NA TRBJ2-7 TRBV9 NA CASSVGAFYEQYF TGTGCCAGCAGCGTAGGGGCATTCTACGAGCAGTACTTC
once TRBJ2-1 TRBV27 NA CASSLSTGFYNEQFF TGTGCCAGCAGTTTATCGACGGGATTTTACAATGAGCAGTTCTTC
NA TRBJ2-1 TRBV9 TRBD2 CASSPRQWTSTRNEQFF TGTGCCAGCAGCCCTAGACAATGGACTAGCACGAGGAATGAGCAGTTCTTC
NA TRBJ1-2 TRBV5-6 NA CASSLRLVGYTF TGTGCCAGCAGCTTGAGACTTGTCGGCTACACCTTC
NA TRBJ2-5 TRBV19 TRBD1 CASSITGTGRQETQYF TGTGCCAGTAGTATAACCGGGACAGGGCGACAAGAGACCCAGTACTTC
NA TRBJ1-2 TRBV10-3 NA CAIRQEANYGYTF TGTGCCATCAGACAGGAAGCTAACTATGGCTACACCTTC
NA TRBJ1-2 TRBV5-1 NA CASSRRLDSSYGYTF TGCGCCAGCAGCCGAAGACTGGACTCCAGTTATGGCTACACCTTC
once TRBJ1-1 TRBV25-1 NA CASSESGTLRAFF TGTGCCAGCAGTGAATCGGGAACACTCCGAGCTTTCTTT
NA TRBJ1-1 TRBV6-5 NA CASSYRQVNTEAFF TGTGCCAGCAGTTATCGGCAGGTGAACACTGAAGCTTTCTTT
NA TRBJ2-2 TRBV27 TRBD2 CASSAGLAGELFF TGTGCCAGCAGTGCCGGACTAGCCGGGGAGCTGTTTTTT
NA TRBJ2-1 TRBV30 NA CAWSQGKYNEQFF TGTGCCTGGAGCCAGGGGAAGTACAATGAGCAGTTCTTC
NA TRBJ1-1 TRBV6-5 NA CASSYNVMNTEAFF TGTGCCAGCAGTTACAATGTAATGAACACTGAAGCTTTCTTT
NA TRBJ1-2 TRBV15 NA CATDTDFGYTF TGTGCCACCGACACGGATTTTGGCTACACCTTC
NA TRBJ1-1 TRBV29-1 TRBD1 CSEGQLGTEAFF TGCAGCGAGGGACAGCTGGGGACTGAAGCTTTCTTT
NA TRBJ2-5 TRBV9 TRBD2 CASSVALAGAETQYF TGTGCCAGCAGCGTAGCCCTAGCGGGAGCGGAGACCCAGTACTTC
NA TRBJ2-7 TRBV4-2 TRBD2 CASSQKDSGTSIFEQYF TGTGCCAGCAGCCAAAAAGACTCCGGGACTAGTATCTTCGAGCAGTACTTC
NA TRBJ2-7 TRBV7-2 NA CASSPGTTSYEQYF TGTGCCAGCAGCCCCGGGACAACCAGTTACGAGCAGTACTTC
NA TRBJ2-5 TRBV5-3 NA CARSLYREGRKTQYF TGTGCCAGAAGCTTGTACAGGGAGGGGAGAAAGACCCAGTACTTC
NA TRBJ1-5 TRBV5-8 NA CASSLQQGQPQHF TGTGCCAGCAGCTTGCAGCAGGGCCAGCCCCAGCATTTT
once TRBJ2-7 TRBV11-3 NA CASSPQNREQYF TGTGCCAGCAGCCCCCAGAACCGCGAGCAGTACTTC
NA TRBJ1-1 TRBV27 NA CASSLFAGYTEAFF TGTGCCAGCAGTTTATTCGCGGGGTACACTGAAGCTTTCTTT
NA TRBJ2-1 TRBV11-2 TRBD2 CASSHHPSGDNEQFF TGTGCCAGCAGCCACCACCCTAGCGGGGACAATGAGCAGTTCTTC
NA TRBJ2-7 TRBV2 NA CASIGQIPYEQYF TGTGCCAGCATAGGACAGATACCCTACGAGCAGTACTTC
once TRBJ1-2 TRBV9 NA CASSVGSKPGNGYTF TGTGCCAGCAGCGTAGGGTCCAAGCCAGGTAATGGCTACACCTTC
NA TRBJ2-1 TRBV2 TRBD2 CAAGGNEQFF TGTGCCGCGGGGGGAAATGAGCAGTTCTTC
NA TRBJ2-7 TRBV6-5 NA CASSTRTDTYEQYF TGTGCCAGCAGTACCCGGACAGACACCTACGAGCAGTACTTC
NA TRBJ2-2 TRBV27 NA CASTLSGQGFDGELFF TGTGCCAGCACACTTTCCGGGCAGGGGTTCGACGGGGAGCTGTTTTTT
NA TRBJ2-1 TRBV5-4 TRBD2 CASSSGLAGVKEQFF TGTGCCAGCAGTTCTGGACTAGCGGGAGTAAAAGAGCAGTTCTTC
once TRBJ1-2 TRBV7-9 TRBD1 CASSSWDRGPYGYTF TGTGCCAGCAGCTCCTGGGACAGGGGGCCATATGGCTACACCTTC
NA TRBJ2-7 TRBV27 TRBD2 CASSPSSGSRNYEQYF TGTGCCAGCAGTCCAAGTAGCGGGAGTAGAAACTACGAGCAGTACTTC
NA TRBJ1-6 TRBV6-5 NA CASSYGQHNSPLHF TGTGCCAGCAGTTACGGACAGCATAATTCACCCCTCCACTTT
NA TRBJ2-1 TRBV7-3 NA CASSTDGTTNNEQFF TGTGCCAGCAGCACAGACGGGACAACAAACAATGAGCAGTTCTTC
once TRBJ2-5 TRBV11-3 TRBD1 CASSPRTGLETQYF TGTGCCAGCAGCCCGAGGACAGGGCTAGAGACCCAGTACTTC
NA TRBJ2-7 TRBV7-9 NA CASSPETYEQYF TGTGCCAGCAGCCCGGAGACCTACGAGCAGTACTTC
NA TRBJ1-1 TRBV19 NA CASSQGYTEAFF TGTGCCAGTAGCCAGGGTTACACTGAAGCTTTCTTT
NA TRBJ2-7 TRBV25-1 NA CASSDRYRDIEQYF TGTGCCAGCAGTGATAGGTACAGGGATATCGAGCAGTACTTC